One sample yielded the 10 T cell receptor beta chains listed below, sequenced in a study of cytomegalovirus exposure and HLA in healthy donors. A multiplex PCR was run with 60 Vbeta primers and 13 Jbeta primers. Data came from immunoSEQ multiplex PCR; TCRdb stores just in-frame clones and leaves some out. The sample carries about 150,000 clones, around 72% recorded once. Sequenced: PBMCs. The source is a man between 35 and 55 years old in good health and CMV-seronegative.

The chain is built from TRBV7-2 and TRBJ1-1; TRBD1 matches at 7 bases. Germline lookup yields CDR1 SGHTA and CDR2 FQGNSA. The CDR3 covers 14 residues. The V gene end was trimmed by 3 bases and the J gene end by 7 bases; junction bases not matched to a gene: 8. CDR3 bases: TGTGCCAGCAGCTTCCGAAAGGGGGCAGATGAAGCTTTCTTT. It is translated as CASSFRKGADEAFF.

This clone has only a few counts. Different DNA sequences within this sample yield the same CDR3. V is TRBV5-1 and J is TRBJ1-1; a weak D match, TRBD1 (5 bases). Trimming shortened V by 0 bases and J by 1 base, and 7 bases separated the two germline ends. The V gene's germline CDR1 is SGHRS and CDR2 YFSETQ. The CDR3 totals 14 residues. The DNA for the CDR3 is TGCGCCAGCAGCTTGGGAAGGGGGAACACTGAAGCTTTCTTT. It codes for CASSLGRGNTEAFF. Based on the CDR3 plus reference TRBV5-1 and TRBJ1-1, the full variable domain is KAGVTQTPRYLIKTRGQQVTLSCSPISGHRSVSWYQQTPGQGLQFLFEYFSETQRNKGNFPGRFSGRQFSNSRSEMNVSTLELGDSALYLCASSLGRGNTEAFFGQGTRLTVV.

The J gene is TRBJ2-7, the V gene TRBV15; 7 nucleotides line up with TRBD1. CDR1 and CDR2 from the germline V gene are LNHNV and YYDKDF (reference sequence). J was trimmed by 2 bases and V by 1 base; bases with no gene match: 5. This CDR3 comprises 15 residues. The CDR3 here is CATSRAGTAAYEQYF. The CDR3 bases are TGTGCCACCAGCAGAGCGGGGACAGCGGCCTACGAGCAGTACTTC.

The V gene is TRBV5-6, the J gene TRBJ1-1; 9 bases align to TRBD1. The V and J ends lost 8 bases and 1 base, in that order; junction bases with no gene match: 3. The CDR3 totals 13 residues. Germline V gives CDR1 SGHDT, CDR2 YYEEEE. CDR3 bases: TGTGCCAGTGGACAGGGGACGAACACTGAAGCTTTCTTT. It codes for CASGQGTNTEAFF. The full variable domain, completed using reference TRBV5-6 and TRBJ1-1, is DAGVTQSPTHLIKTRGQQVTLRCSPKSGHDTVSWYQQALGQGPQFIFQYYEEEERQRGNFPDRFSGHQFPNYSSELNVNALLLGDSALYLCASGQGTNTEAFFGQGTRLTVV.

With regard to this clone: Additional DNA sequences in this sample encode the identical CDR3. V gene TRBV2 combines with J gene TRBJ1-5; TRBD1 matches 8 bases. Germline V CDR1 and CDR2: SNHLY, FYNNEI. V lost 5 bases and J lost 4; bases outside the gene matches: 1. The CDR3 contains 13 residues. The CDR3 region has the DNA TGTGCCAGCAGTTGGACAGGGAATCAGCCCCAGCATTTT. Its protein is CASSWTGNQPQHF.

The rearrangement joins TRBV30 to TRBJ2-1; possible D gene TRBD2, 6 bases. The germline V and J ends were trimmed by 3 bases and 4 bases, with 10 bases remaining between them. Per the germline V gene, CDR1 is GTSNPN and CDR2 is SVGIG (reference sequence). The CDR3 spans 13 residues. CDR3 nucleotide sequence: TGTGCCTGGAGCGCGGGACCTTACAATGAGCAGTTCTTC. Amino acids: CAWSAGPYNEQFF.

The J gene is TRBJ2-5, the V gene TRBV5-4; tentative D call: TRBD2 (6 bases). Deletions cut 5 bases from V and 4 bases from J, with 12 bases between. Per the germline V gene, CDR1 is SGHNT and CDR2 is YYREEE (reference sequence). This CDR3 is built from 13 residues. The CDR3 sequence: CASRPDGGETQYF. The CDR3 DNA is TGTGCCAGCAGACCCGACGGGGGAGAGACCCAGTACTTC.

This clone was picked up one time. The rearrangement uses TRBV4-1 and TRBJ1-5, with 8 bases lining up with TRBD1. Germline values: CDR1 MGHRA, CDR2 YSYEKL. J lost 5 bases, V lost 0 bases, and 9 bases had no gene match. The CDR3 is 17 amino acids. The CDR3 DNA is TGCGCCAGCAGCCAAGATGGGACAGGTTCTAATTATCAGCCCCAGCATTTT. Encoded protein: CASSQDGTGSNYQPQHF.

CDR3 amino acids: CASSFRTGGAYEQYF. The CDR3, as DNA: TGCGCCAGCAGCTTTCGGACAGGGGGCGCCTACGAGCAGTACTTC. The chain has TRBV5-1 and TRBJ2-7, with TRBD1 identical over 11 bases. In germline, CDR1 is SGHRS, CDR2 YFSETQ. Trimming at V came to 2 bases and at J to 2 bases, leaving 3 bases not matched to a gene. The CDR3 consists of 15 residues.

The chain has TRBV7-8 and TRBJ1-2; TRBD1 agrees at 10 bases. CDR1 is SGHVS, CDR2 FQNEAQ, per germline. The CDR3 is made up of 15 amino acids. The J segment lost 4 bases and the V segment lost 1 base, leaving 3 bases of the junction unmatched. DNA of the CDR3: TGTGCCAGCAGCTTAGGGGACAGGGGCGGCTATGGCTACACCTTC. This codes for CASSLGDRGGYGYTF.